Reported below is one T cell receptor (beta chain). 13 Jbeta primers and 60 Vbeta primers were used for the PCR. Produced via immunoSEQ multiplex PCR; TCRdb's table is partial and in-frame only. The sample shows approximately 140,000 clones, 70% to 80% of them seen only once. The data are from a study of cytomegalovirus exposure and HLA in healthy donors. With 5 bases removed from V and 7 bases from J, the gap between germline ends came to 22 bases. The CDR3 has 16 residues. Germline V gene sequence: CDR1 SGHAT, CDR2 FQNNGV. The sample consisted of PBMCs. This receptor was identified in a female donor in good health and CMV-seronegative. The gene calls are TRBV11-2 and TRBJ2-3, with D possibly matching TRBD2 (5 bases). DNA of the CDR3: TGTGCCAGCAGCCCCTCAGCGGAGGCGAAGAGTAATACGCAGTATTTT. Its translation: CASSPSAEAKSNTQYF.